Described below is a single TCR beta chain sequence and its context. Antigen specificity is unknown. Though nominally healthy at sampling, donors likely had unrecorded immune exposures. A multiplex PCR was run with 60 Vbeta primers and 13 Jbeta primers. Profiled with immunoSEQ multiplex PCR; TCRdb holds only in-frame clones, not every one. The sample contains under 200,000 clones, 65% to 90% of which appear only once. The CDR3 length is 14 residues. CDR1 and CDR2 from the germline V gene are SGHNT and YYREEE (reference sequence). Deletions cut 4 bases from V and 5 bases from J, with 14 bases between. The sample originates from a study of cytomegalovirus exposure and HLA in healthy donors. Whole-study context: Researchers found that roughly 80% of over 350 genotyped donors fell within the Caucasian-associated ancestry cluster. General observations from the study: There was a cluster of highly shared sequence variants that was likely a sequencing artifact. A reported reduction in N-insertions relative to the roughly 700-donor mean was seen in an Asian-associated ancestry cluster in a later analysis.

The TCR sequence derives from a human donor in good health. This chain uses TRBV5-4 with TRBJ2-3, with TRBD2 as a possible D gene (7 bases). Sequences were obtained from PBMCs. CDR3: CASSPGGPGDTQYF. Written as DNA, the CDR3 is TGTGCCAGCAGCCCCGGGGGGCCGGGAGATACGCAGTATTTT.